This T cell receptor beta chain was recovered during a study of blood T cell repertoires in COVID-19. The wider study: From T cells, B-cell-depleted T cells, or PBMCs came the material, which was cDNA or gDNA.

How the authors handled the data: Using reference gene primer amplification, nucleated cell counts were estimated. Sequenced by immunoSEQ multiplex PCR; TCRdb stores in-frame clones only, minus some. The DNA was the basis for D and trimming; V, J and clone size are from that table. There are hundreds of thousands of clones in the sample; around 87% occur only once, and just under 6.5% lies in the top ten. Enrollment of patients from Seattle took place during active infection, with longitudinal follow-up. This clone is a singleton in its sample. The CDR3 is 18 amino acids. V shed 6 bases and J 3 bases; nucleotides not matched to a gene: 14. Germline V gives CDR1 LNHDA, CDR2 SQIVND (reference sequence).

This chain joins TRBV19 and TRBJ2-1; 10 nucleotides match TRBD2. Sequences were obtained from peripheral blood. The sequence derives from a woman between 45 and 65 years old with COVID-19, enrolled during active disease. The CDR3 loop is CASSPRLAGSLNYNEQFF. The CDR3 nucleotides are TGTGCCAGTAGCCCCCGACTAGCGGGTTCTTTGAACTACAATGAGCAGTTCTTC.